The source of this TCR beta chain is a study of T cells in Graves' hyperthyroidism and ophthalmopathy. Findings and limits, study-wide: Progression to ophthalmopathy was predicted a median of approximately 6.4 months early.

Absence of ophthalmopathy progression within 18 months defined stable Graves' hyperthyroidism. Amplification of TCR beta CDR3 regions used RNA as the template. HTBI primers were employed in a first-round RT-PCR of the TCR CDR3. MiXCR, applied by TCRdb to the multiplex PCR reads, yields one record per CDR3 protein. The repertoire consists of hundreds of thousands of distinct CDR3 sequences, with around 45% occurring once and the leading ten covering roughly 8.2%. The CDR3 covers 15 residues. The germline V gene encodes CDR1 SGHRS and CDR2 YFSETQ. V shed 0 bases and J shed 2 bases, with 11 bases lying between them. This clonotype was seen ten or more times. Antigen: not known.

The sequencing input was peripheral blood or thyroid tissue (not recorded which). The TCR originated in a woman under 30 with Graves' hyperthyroidism. V is TRBV5-1 and J is TRBJ2-5; D is uncertain. CDR3: CASSLDVGLQETQYF. CDR3 DNA: TGCGCCAGCAGCTTGGATGTCGGTTTGCAAGAGACCCAGTACTTC.